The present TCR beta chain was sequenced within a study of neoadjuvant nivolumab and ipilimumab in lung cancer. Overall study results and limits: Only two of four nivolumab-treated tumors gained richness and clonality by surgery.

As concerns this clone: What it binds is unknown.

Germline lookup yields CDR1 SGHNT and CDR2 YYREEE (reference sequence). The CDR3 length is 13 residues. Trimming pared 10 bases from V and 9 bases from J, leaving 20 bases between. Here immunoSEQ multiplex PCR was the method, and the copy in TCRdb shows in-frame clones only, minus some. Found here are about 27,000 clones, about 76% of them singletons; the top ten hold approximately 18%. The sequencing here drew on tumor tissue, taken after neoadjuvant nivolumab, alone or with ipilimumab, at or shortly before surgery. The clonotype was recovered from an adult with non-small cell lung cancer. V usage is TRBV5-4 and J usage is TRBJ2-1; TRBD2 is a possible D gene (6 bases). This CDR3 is CALGTALSAEQFF. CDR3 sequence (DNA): TGTGCCCTAGGGACTGCCCTATCGGCTGAGCAGTTCTTC.